These 32 T cell receptor beta chains came from one sample sequenced in a study of identical twins. MiXCR, run by TCRdb on the 5' RACE reads, gives a single entry per CDR3 protein. The table shows approximately 470,000 distinct CDR3 sequences, with 13% to 15% occurring only once. The same sample was also used in a study of yellow fever vaccine responses in identical twins.

Material: CD4+ T cells sorted from blood. These receptors came from a woman between 18 and 30 years old in good health.

The sample holds a few counts of this clonotype. This chain joins TRBV5-6 and TRBJ2-3; weak D call: TRBD2 (5 bases). The CDR3 consists of 14 residues. V was clipped by 6 bases and J by 5 bases, with 16 bases between them. The germline V gene encodes CDR1 SGHDT and CDR2 YYEEEE. The CDR3 sequence: CASTRELTRDTQYF. CDR3 in DNA: TGTGCCAGCACACGAGAATTAACTAGAGATACGCAGTATTTT.

This clonotype has more than one count but fewer than ten. This chain joins TRBV28 and TRBJ1-1; no clear D. CDR1 MDHEN and CDR2 SYDVKM come from the germline V gene. Trimming took 7 bases from V and 8 from J, leaving 14 bases between them. The CDR3 totals 12 residues. CDR3 residues: CASTSSGVEAFF. CDR3 in DNA: TGTGCCAGCACCTCGAGTGGGGTGGAAGCTTTCTTT.

The V call is TRBV10-3, the J call TRBJ1-4, with 8 bases aligning to TRBD1. Germline CDR1 reads ENHRY; CDR2 reads SYGVKD. V was clipped by 11 bases and J by 0 bases; unmatched bases: 5. The CDR3 loop spans 14 amino acids. DNA for the CDR3: TGTGCCGTTGGACAGGGTGCAACTAATGAAAAACTGTTTTTT. This sequence encodes CAVGQGATNEKLFF.

V is TRBV7-9 and J is TRBJ2-6; 7 bases line up with TRBD1. This CDR3 is built from 16 residues. Germline lookup yields CDR1 SEHNR and CDR2 FQNEAQ (reference sequence). V dropped 6 bases and J dropped 0; count of bases not matched to a gene: 5. The CDR3 reads CASRRTGLSGANVLTF. CDR3 nucleotide sequence: TGTGCCAGCAGAAGGACAGGTCTCTCTGGGGCCAACGTCCTGACTTTC.

J is TRBJ2-3 and V is TRBV27, with 8 bases lining up with TRBD1. The CDR3 extends over 15 amino acids. The V gene end was trimmed by 5 bases and the J gene end by 3 bases; junction bases not matched to a gene: 7. The germline V gene encodes CDR1 MNHEY and CDR2 SMNVEV (reference sequence). In nucleotides, the CDR3 is TGTGCCAGCAGTAGGACAGGGTTTGGAACAGATACGCAGTATTTT. Amino acids: CASSRTGFGTDTQYF.

The chain carries TRBV5-5 and TRBJ1-2, with a tentative D call TRBD1 (5 bases). The germline gives CDR1 SGHKS, CDR2 YYEKEE (reference sequence). V was trimmed by 3 bases and J by 2 bases, leaving 8 bases between them. The CDR3 totals 13 residues. CDR3 region: CASSWDGNYGYTF. DNA of the CDR3: TGTGCCAGCAGCTGGGACGGAAACTATGGCTACACCTTC.

The V call is TRBV7-2, the J call TRBJ2-7; D unclear. Trimming removed 3 bases from V and 2 bases from J, with 8 bases in between. CDR1 is SGHTA and CDR2 is FQGNSA in the germline V gene. The length of the CDR3 is 13 residues. CDR3 sequence: CASSFEATYEQYF. Here the CDR3 DNA reads TGTGCCAGCAGCTTCGAGGCCACCTACGAGCAGTACTTC.

This clonotype was counted many times. J is TRBJ2-2 and V is TRBV5-1; D possibly corresponds to TRBD1 (5 bases). This CDR3 is built from 14 residues. CDR1 and CDR2 (germline): SGHRS, YFSETQ. Trimming pared 5 bases from V and 1 base from J, leaving 9 bases between. The CDR3 DNA is TGCGCCAGCAGACAAGGGGAGAACACCGGGGAGCTGTTTTTT. Protein product: CASRQGENTGELFF.

The J gene is TRBJ2-7, the V gene TRBV28; TRBD2 might be the D (6 bases). This CDR3 is 14 amino acids long. V lost 3 bases, J lost 7 bases, and 16 bases lay in between. Looked up from germline, CDR1 is MDHEN and CDR2 is SYDVKM. The CDR3 DNA follows: TGTGCCAGCAGTTTGGGGGGTGTCGAAAGTGAGCAGTACTTC. Translating it yields CASSLGGVESEQYF.

The V and J genes are TRBV12-3 or TRBV12-4 and TRBJ2-7, with 8 bases identical to TRBD1. The CDR3 is made up of 14 amino acids. V shed 6 bases and J 4 bases; nucleotides not matched to a gene: 8. Written as DNA, the CDR3 is TGTGCCAGCAGACTGACAGGGGAGGCGTACGAGCAGTACTTC. Translated: CASRLTGEAYEQYF.

The V and J genes are TRBV20-1 and TRBJ2-4; D unresolved. Germline-derived CDR1 and CDR2 are DFQATT and SNEGSKA (reference sequence). The V gene lost 6 bases and the J gene lost 0 bases, with 9 bases spanning the gap. The CDR3 has 13 amino acids. The chain's CDR3 is CSARNVAKNIQYF. DNA for the CDR3: TGCAGTGCCCGTAACGTAGCCAAAAACATTCAGTACTTC.

This clonotype was seen a single time. A much larger clonotype is one base distant, so this may be a read error. V gene TRBV12-3 or TRBV12-4 combines with J gene TRBJ2-5; D unresolved. CDR3 length: 12 residues. CDR3 residues: CASSLSSETQNF. Written as DNA, the CDR3 is TGTGCCAGCAGTCTCTCCTCGGAGACCCAGAACTTC.

This clonotype was observed a handful of times. The CDR3, as DNA: TGTGCCACAAGCAAAACGGGGGGAGCCACAGATACGCAGTATTTT. It is translated as CATSKTGGATDTQYF. The chain employs TRBV7-6 and TRBJ2-3; 7 bases fit TRBD2. V lost 10 bases to trimming and J lost 2 bases; unmatched junction nucleotides: 12. The CDR3 has 15 amino acids. Per the germline V gene, CDR1 is SGHVS and CDR2 is FNYEAQ.

This clonotype was seen a few times. The chain uses TRBV24-1 and TRBJ2-1; 11 positions agree with TRBD2. After removal of 2 bases from V and 8 bases from J, the junction contained 10 bases not matched to a gene. CDR3 length: 17 residues. Germline CDR1 KGHDR, CDR2 SFDVKD. The CDR3 here is CATSDSASSGGPDEQFF. In DNA, the CDR3 is TGTGCCACCAGTGATTCCGCATCTAGCGGGGGGCCCGATGAGCAGTTCTTC.

This clonotype turned up a few times. The CDR3 bases are TGTGCCAGCAGTTTCGACAGCTACGATTTACCCCTCCACTTT. Protein: CASSFDSYDLPLHF. This rearrangement joins TRBV12-3 or TRBV12-4 to TRBJ1-6; D is perhaps TRBD1 (5 bases). V gave up 3 bases and J gave up 12 bases, with 15 bases separating them. The CDR3 has 14 amino acids.

This clonotype was seen a handful of times. The chain uses TRBV20-1 and TRBJ1-2; no clear D gene. Germline loops: CDR1 DFQATT, CDR2 SNEGSKA (reference sequence). The V end was cut by 0 bases, the J end by 0 bases, with 8 bases between. This CDR3 has 14 residues. CDR3 residues: CSAREGSTNYGYTF. The CDR3 DNA sequence: TGCAGTGCTAGAGAAGGATCTACTAACTATGGCTACACCTTC.

This clonotype was recorded at least ten times. The genes are TRBV7-2 and TRBJ2-7; the D is unclear. There are 14 residues in the CDR3. Germline CDR1 and CDR2: SGHTA and FQGNSA. Trimming removed 1 base from V and 6 bases from J, with 13 bases in between. CDR3 in amino acids: CASSLDSTISEQYF. CDR3 DNA sequence: TGTGCCAGCAGCTTAGACAGTACGATAAGCGAGCAGTACTTC.

This clonotype was detected only a few times. The J gene is TRBJ2-3, the V gene TRBV10-3; either TRBD1 or TRBD2 may supply D (5 bases each). The germline V gene encodes CDR1 ENHRY and CDR2 SYGVKD. V was pared by 7 bases and J by 4 bases, with 12 bases between. This CDR3 is built from 13 residues. The DNA for the CDR3 is TGTGCCATCACCGGGGCTCCCGCAGATACGCAGTATTTT. This translates into CAITGAPADTQYF.

V gene TRBV10-3 combines with J gene TRBJ2-7, with 7 positions matching TRBD2. Germline values: CDR1 ENHRY, CDR2 SYGVKD. J was trimmed by 5 bases and V by 6 bases; bases with no gene match: 7. There are 13 residues in the CDR3. Written as DNA, the CDR3 is TGTGCCATCAGGACGTCTAGCGGCCACGAGCAGTACTTC. It codes for CAIRTSSGHEQYF.

This clonotype has only a few counts. The chain recombines TRBV19 with TRBJ2-7; perhaps TRBD2 as D (5 bases). The V gene's germline CDR1 is LNHDA and CDR2 SQIVND (reference sequence). The CDR3 covers 12 residues. V was shortened by 7 bases and J by 3 bases, with 10 bases between the two germline ends. CDR3 in amino acids: CASKLEGYEQYF. The CDR3 DNA reads as TGTGCCAGTAAACTAGAGGGCTACGAGCAGTACTTC.

This clonotype was picked up a small number of times. V gene TRBV5-1 combines with J gene TRBJ2-2, with 11 bases matching TRBD2. V shed 3 bases, J shed 10 bases, and the junction held 11 bases outside the gene matches. Per germline, CDR1 SGHRS and CDR2 YFSETQ. The CDR3 loop spans 16 amino acids. The CDR3 sequence: CASSSGLSGRGEELFF. The CDR3 nucleotides are TGCGCCAGCAGCTCAGGACTTAGCGGGAGGGGAGAGGAGCTGTTTTTT.

The chain is built from TRBV6-5 and TRBJ2-7; D remains ambiguous. Per the germline V gene, CDR1 is MNHEY and CDR2 is SVGAGI. The CDR3 has 14 residues. Trimming pared 5 bases from V and 4 bases from J, leaving 15 bases between. In DNA, the CDR3 is TGTGCCAGCAGTCACACATCCCTGGCGTACGAGCAGTACTTC. Its translation is CASSHTSLAYEQYF.

This clonotype was counted a few times. The rearrangement links TRBV10-3 to TRBJ2-3; 11 bases are a match to TRBD1. The V segment lost 4 bases and the J segment 4 bases; nucleotides outside the gene matches: 7. The CDR3 runs 16 residues. Germline values: CDR1 ENHRY, CDR2 SYGVKD. The CDR3 coding sequence is TGTGCCATCAGTGGACAAGGACAGGGGGCCGCAGATACGCAGTATTTT. This codes for CAISGQGQGAADTQYF.

This clonotype was counted a few times. CDR3 bases: TGCGCCAGCAGCTTGGTAGGGATCAGGAACGAGCAGTACTTC. Translation gives CASSLVGIRNEQYF. The J gene is TRBJ2-7, the V gene TRBV5-1, with D uncertain. Germline CDR1 and CDR2: SGHRS and YFSETQ. The CDR3 contains 14 residues. Trimming stripped 0 bases from V and 5 bases from J, with 12 bases between.

This clonotype was seen ten or more times. The CDR3 here is CASSWRTSVSYEQYF. The CDR3 DNA sequence: TGTGCCAGCAGCTGGCGGACTAGCGTTTCCTACGAGCAGTACTTC. The chain combines TRBV7-2 with TRBJ2-7; 9 nucleotides match TRBD2. Unmatched junction bases numbered 5, after V lost 4 bases and J lost 1 base. The germline CDR1 and CDR2 sequences are SGHTA and FQGNSA. The CDR3 is 15 amino acids.

V gene TRBV4-2 combines with J gene TRBJ2-3; D might be TRBD1 or TRBD2, each matching 6 bases. This CDR3 contains 18 residues. Germline V gives CDR1 LGHNA, CDR2 YNFKEQ. V lost 4 bases to trimming and J lost 3 bases, with 23 bases between them. The CDR3 coding sequence is TGTGCCAGCAGCCCCGGGCTCATCTGGGGGGCAGAGACAGATACGCAGTATTTT. Protein: CASSPGLIWGAETDTQYF.

This clonotype was picked up a small number of times. This chain links TRBV7-8 with TRBJ1-4; D is perhaps TRBD1 (6 bases). CDR3 length equals 16 residues. V shed 5 bases and J shed 4 bases, with 17 bases lying between them. Germline V gene data show CDR1 as SGHVS and CDR2 as FQNEAQ. In DNA form, the CDR3 reads TGTGCCAGCAGCCAGTGGGGGGCTCTATTTAATGAAAAACTGTTTTTT. Translating it yields CASSQWGALFNEKLFF.

V gene TRBV2 combines with J gene TRBJ1-2; tentative D call: TRBD1 (6 bases). Germline V gives CDR1 SNHLY, CDR2 FYNNEI. V lost 7 bases to trimming and J lost 7 bases, with 16 bases between them. The CDR3 runs to 13 residues. The CDR3 DNA is TGTGCCAGCACGGTGAAGGGGGTTTCTGGCTACACCTTC. It codes for CASTVKGVSGYTF.

The CDR3 reads CASSRSSWGSRIGEDEQYF. Written as DNA, the CDR3 is TGTGCCAGTAGTAGGAGTTCCTGGGGGTCACGAATTGGGGAGGACGAGCAGTACTTC. V usage is TRBV19 and J usage is TRBJ2-7, with D possibly TRBD2 on 6 matching bases. This CDR3 spans 19 amino acids. Looked up from germline, CDR1 is LNHDA and CDR2 is SQIVND (reference sequence). V dropped 4 bases and J dropped 5 bases, with 30 bases sitting between them. The whole variable domain, remainder taken from reference TRBV19 and TRBJ2-7, is DGGITQSPKYLFRKEGQNVTLSCEQNLNHDAMYWYRQDPGQGLRLIYYSQIVNDFQKGDIAEGYSVSREKKESFPLTVTSAQKNPTAFYLCASSRSSWGSRIGEDEQYFGPGTRLTVT.

This clonotype was found a few times. This chain joins TRBV6-5 and TRBJ2-5, with a possible D match to TRBD1 (6 bases). Germline V gene sequence: CDR1 MNHEY, CDR2 SVGAGI. V was clipped by 0 bases and J by 1 base, with 12 bases between them. The CDR3 extends over 16 amino acids. CDR3: CASSYSGGVGQETQYF. The CDR3 coding sequence is TGTGCCAGCAGTTACTCAGGGGGTGTAGGCCAAGAGACCCAGTACTTC.

In this sample, this clonotype turned up a few times. This chain links TRBV9 with TRBJ2-2; tentatively, D is TRBD1 or TRBD2 (5 bases each). This CDR3 region has 17 residues. CDR1 is SGDLS and CDR2 is YYNGEE in the germline V gene. The ends were cut back, 4 bases at V and 5 bases at J, with 21 bases in the middle. The chain's CDR3 is CASSPRPLRGETGELFF. In DNA, the CDR3 is TGTGCCAGCAGCCCCAGGCCCCTTAGGGGAGAAACCGGGGAGCTGTTTTTT.

This clonotype was recorded a few times. J is TRBJ2-1 and V is TRBV6-2 or TRBV6-3; the D is unclear. CDR1 MNHEY and CDR2 SVGEGT come from the germline V gene. With 3 bases removed from V and 0 bases from J, the gap between germline ends came to 12 bases. CDR3 length: 16 residues. The CDR3 nucleotides read TGTGCCAGCAGTTATATCACGAGAAGCTCCTACAATGAGCAGTTCTTC. Encoded protein: CASSYITRSSYNEQFF.